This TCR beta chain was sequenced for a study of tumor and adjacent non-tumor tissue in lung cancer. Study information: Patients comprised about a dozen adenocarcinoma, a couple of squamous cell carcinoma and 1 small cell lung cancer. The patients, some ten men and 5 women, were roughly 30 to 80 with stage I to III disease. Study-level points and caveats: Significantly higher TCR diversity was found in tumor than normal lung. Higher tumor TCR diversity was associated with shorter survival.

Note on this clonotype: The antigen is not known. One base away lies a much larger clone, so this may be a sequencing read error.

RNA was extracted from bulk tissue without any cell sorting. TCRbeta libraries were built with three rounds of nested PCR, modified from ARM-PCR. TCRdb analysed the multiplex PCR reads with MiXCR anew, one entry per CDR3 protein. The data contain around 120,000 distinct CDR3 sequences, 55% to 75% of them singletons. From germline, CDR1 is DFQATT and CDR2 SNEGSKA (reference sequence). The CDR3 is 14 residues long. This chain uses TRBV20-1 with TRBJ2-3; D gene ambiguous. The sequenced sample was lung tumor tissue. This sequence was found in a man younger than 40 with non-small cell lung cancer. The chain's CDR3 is CSASLPGVADTRYF. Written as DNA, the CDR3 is TGCAGTGCTAGTTTGCCCGGAGTGGCAGATACGCGGTATTTT.